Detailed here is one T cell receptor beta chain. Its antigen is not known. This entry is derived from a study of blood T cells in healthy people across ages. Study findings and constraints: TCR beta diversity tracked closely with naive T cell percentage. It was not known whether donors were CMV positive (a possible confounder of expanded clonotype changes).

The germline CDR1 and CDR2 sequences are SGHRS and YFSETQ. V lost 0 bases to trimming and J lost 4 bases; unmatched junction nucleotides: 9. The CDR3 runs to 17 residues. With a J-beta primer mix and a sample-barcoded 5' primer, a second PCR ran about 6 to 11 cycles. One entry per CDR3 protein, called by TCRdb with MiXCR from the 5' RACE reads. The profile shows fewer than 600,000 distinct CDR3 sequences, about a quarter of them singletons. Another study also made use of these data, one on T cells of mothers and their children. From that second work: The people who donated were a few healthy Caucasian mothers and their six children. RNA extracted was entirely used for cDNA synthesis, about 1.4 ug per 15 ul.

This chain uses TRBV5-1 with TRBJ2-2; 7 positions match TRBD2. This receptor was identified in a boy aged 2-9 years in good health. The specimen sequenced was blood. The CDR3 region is CASSLGAGDVGTGELFF. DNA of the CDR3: TGCGCCAGCAGCTTGGGGGCGGGGGACGTCGGCACCGGGGAGCTGTTTTTT.